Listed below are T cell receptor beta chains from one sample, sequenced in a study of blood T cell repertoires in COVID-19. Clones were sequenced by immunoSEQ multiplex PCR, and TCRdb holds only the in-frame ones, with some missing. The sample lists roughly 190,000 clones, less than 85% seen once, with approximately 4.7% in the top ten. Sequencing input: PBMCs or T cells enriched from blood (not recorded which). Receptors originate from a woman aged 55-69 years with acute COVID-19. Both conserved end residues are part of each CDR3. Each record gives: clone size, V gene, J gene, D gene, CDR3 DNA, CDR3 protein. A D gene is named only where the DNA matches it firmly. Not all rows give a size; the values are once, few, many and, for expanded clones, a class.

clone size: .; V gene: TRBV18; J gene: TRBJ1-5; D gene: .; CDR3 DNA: TGTGCCAGCTCACCCCTCGGGGATCAGCCCCAGCATTTT; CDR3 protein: CASSPLGDQPQHF
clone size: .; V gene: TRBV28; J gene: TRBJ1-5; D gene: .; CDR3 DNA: TGTGCCAGCAGTTTAAATGGAGATTATAGCAATCAGCCCCAGCATTTT; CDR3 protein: CASSLNGDYSNQPQHF
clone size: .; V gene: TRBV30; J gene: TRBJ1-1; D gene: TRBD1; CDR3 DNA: TGTGCCTGGAGCCGACAGGGTAGGGGAGATGAAGCTTTCTTT; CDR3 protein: CAWSRQGRGDEAFF
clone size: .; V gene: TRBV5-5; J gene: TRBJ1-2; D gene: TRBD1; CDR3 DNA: TGTGCCAGCAGCCCAGGGACAGGGAACTATGGCTACACCTTC; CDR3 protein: CASSPGTGNYGYTF
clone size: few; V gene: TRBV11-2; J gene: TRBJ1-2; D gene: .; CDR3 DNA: TGTGCCAGCAGCTTAAACTACGGGGAACACTATGGCTACACCTTC; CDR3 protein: CASSLNYGEHYGYTF
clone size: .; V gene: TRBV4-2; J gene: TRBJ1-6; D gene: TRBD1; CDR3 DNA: TGTGCCAGCAGCCAAGTTGGAGGACAGGGTAAGACACCCCTCCACTTT; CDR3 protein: CASSQVGGQGKTPLHF
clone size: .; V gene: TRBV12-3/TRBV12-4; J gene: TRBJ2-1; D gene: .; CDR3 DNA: TGTGCCAGCACGTCGGGTGGAGAGCAGTTCTTC; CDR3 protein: CASTSGGEQFF
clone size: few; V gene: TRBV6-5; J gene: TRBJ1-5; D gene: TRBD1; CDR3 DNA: TGTGCCAGCAGATACAGGGGTATGGCCCAGCATTTT; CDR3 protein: CASRYRGMAQHF
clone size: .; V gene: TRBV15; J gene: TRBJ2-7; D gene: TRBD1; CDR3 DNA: TGTGCCACCAGCGGGGGACAGGCCTCCTACGAGCAGTACTTC; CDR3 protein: CATSGGQASYEQYF
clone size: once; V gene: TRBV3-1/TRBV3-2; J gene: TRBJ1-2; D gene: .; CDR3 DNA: TGTGCCAGCAGCCAAGATCTGAAGGGGAGGGGCTATGGCTACACCTTC; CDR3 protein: CASSQDLKGRGYGYTF
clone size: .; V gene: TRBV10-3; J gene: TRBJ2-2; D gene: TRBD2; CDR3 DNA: TGTGCCACCGCCAGGAGCGGGACGAACACCGGGGAGCTGTTTTTT; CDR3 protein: CATARSGTNTGELFF